The 10 T cell receptor beta chains reported below all come from one sample, sequenced in a study of blood T cell repertoires in COVID-19. The table came from immunoSEQ multiplex PCR; TCRdb's copy has only in-frame clones and leaves some out. Here the sample spans roughly 67,000 clones, 65% to 90% being singletons. The sample was peripheral blood. These receptors all stem from a woman aged 55-70 years with acute or convalescent COVID-19.

This chain connects TRBV19 to TRBJ2-3, with D possibly matching TRBD2 (6 bases). Deletions cut 6 bases from V and 5 bases from J, with 21 bases between. CDR1 is LNHDA and CDR2 is SQIVND in the germline V gene (reference sequence). The CDR3 loop spans 16 amino acids. The CDR3 sequence: CASSHPTAGRGDTQYF. The CDR3 coding sequence is TGTGCCAGTAGCCACCCAACGGCGGGGCGGGGAGATACGCAGTATTTT.

This rearrangement joins TRBV5-5 to TRBJ2-7, with 9 nucleotides matching TRBD1. CDR1 SGHKS and CDR2 YYEKEE come from the germline V gene (reference sequence). Germline trimming cut 5 bases from V and 7 bases from J; bases unmatched to any gene: 4. The CDR3 is 12 residues long. CDR3 sequence: CASSLQGAEQYF. The DNA for the CDR3 is TGTGCCAGCAGTCTACAGGGGGCGGAGCAGTACTTC.

V gene TRBV30 combines with J gene TRBJ1-4; 7 nucleotides line up with TRBD1. V was clipped by 2 bases and J by 4 bases; unmatched bases: 7. The CDR3 runs 15 residues. Per the germline V gene, CDR1 is GTSNPN and CDR2 is SVGIG (reference sequence). The CDR3 sequence is CAWSQFDRVNEKLFF. The CDR3 DNA reads TGTGCCTGGAGTCAATTTGACAGGGTTAATGAAAAACTGTTTTTT.

This chain connects TRBV7-6 to TRBJ1-6, with D possibly TRBD1 on 6 matching bases. CDR1 SGHVS and CDR2 FNYEAQ come from the germline V gene. The ends were cut back, 2 bases at V and 0 bases at J, with 20 bases in the middle. The CDR3 has 20 amino acids. DNA for the CDR3: TGTGCCAGCAGCTTAAGGGAACAGGGAATTGGGAGCTCCTATAATTCACCCCTCCACTTT. It codes for CASSLREQGIGSSYNSPLHF.

The rearrangement links TRBV3-1 (or the pseudogene TRBV3-2) to TRBJ1-1, with 8 bases identical to TRBD1. In germline, CDR1 is LGHDT, CDR2 YNNKEL (reference sequence). Trimming took 5 bases from V and 5 from J; bases not matched to a gene: 7. CDR3 size: 14 residues. The CDR3 DNA sequence: TGTGCCAGCAGCATTCAGACAGGGGAAACTGAAGCTTTCTTT. Translating gives CASSIQTGETEAFF.

The chain joins TRBV5-1 to TRBJ1-1, with D possibly TRBD1 on 6 matching bases. Germline CDR1 SGHRS, CDR2 YFSETQ. The CDR3 sequence is 13 residues long. V shed 0 bases and J shed 11 bases, with 14 bases lying between them. The CDR3: CASSLDSRQGAFF. The CDR3 DNA follows: TGCGCCAGCAGCTTGGATTCGAGGCAGGGGGCTTTCTTT.

This chain uses TRBV30 with TRBJ1-5; perhaps TRBD1 as D (5 bases). CDR1 is GTSNPN, CDR2 SVGIG, per germline (reference sequence). This CDR3 is built from 16 residues. V shed 6 bases and J shed 0 bases, with 18 bases lying between them. The CDR3 DNA follows: TGTGCCTGTAACTCCCGGCTAGGGGATAGCAATCAGCCCCAGCATTTT. As protein: CACNSRLGDSNQPQHF.

The chain links TRBV2 to TRBJ2-7; D remains ambiguous. The CDR3 extends over 11 amino acids. V lost 5 bases and J 6 bases, leaving 8 bases between the germline ends. Germline assignment: CDR1 SNHLY and CDR2 FYNNEI. CDR3 in DNA: TGTGCCAGCAGTTATTCGAGCGAGCAGTACTTC. It is translated as CASSYSSEQYF.

V and J are TRBV4-2 and TRBJ2-1; D is perhaps TRBD2 (5 bases). Trimming shortened V by 4 bases and J by 6 bases, and 16 bases separated the two germline ends. This CDR3 is built from 15 residues. CDR1 and CDR2 (germline): LGHNA, YNFKEQ. The CDR3 sequence is CASSRRLADGNEQFF. CDR3 nucleotide sequence: TGTGCCAGCAGCCGGCGCCTAGCAGATGGCAATGAGCAGTTCTTC.

This clone showed up just once. The chain recombines TRBV6-5 with TRBJ1-4; 9 nucleotides match TRBD1. There are 14 residues in the CDR3. Germline lookup yields CDR1 MNHEY and CDR2 SVGAGI. The V and J ends lost 7 bases and 10 bases, in that order; junction bases with no gene match: 10. CDR3 sequence: CASISAGQGGKLFF. In DNA, the CDR3 is TGTGCCAGCATCAGTGCGGGACAGGGAGGAAAACTGTTTTTT.